This TCR beta chain was documented in a study of shared clonotypes between healthy human individuals. Overall study findings and caveats: Incompleteness in sorted-subset sequencing, despite large depth, was shown by rarefaction.

Here immunoSEQ multiplex PCR was the method, and the copy in TCRdb shows in-frame clones only, minus some. Among roughly 2 million clones listed, 90% to 96% were seen once. With regard to this clone: The antigen remains undetermined.

None of the donors, who were healthy HIV-negative adults, had recently had acute infections or vaccinations. Trimming took off 10 bases at V and 4 bases at J, with 9 bases between the two ends. The germline V gene encodes CDR1 WSHSY and CDR2 SAAADI. This CDR3 has 11 residues. The chain has TRBV10-2 and TRBJ2-3, with D unclear. The sequence came from a man aged 18 to 35 in good health. The source material was naive CD4+ T cells sorted from blood. Indicated subset: CD45RA+ positively selected. CDR3 in DNA: TGCGCCACCAACCGGGCAGATACGCAGTATTTT. Translated, it gives CATNRADTQYF.